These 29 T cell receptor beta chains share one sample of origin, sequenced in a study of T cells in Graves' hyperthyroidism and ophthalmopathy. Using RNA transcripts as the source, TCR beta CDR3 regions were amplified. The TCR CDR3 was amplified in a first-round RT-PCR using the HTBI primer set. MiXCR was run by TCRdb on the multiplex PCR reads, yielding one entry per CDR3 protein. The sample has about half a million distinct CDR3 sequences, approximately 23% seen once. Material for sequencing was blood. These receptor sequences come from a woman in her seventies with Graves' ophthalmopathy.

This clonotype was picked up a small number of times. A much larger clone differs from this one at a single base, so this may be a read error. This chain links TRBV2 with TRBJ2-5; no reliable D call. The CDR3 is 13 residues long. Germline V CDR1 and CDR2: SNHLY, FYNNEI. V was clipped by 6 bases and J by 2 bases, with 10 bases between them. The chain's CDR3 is CASRASPQETQYF. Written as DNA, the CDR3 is TGTGCCAGCAGGGCTAGTCCTCAAGAGACCCAGTACTTC.

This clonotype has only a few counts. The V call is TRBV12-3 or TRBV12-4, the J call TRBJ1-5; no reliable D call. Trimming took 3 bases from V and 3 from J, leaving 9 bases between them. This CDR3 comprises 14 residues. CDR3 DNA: TGTGCCAGCAGTTTGCGCGTGTCCAATCAGCCCCAGCATTTT. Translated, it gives CASSLRVSNQPQHF.

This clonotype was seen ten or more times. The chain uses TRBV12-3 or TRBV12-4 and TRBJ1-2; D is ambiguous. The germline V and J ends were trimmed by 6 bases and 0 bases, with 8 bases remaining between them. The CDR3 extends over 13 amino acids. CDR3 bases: TGTGCCAGCAGGCAGACGGCTAACTATGGCTACACCTTC. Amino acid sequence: CASRQTANYGYTF.

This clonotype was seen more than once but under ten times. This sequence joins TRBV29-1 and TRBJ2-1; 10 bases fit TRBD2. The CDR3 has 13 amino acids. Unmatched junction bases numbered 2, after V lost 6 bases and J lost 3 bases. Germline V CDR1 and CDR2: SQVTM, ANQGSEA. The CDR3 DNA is TGCAGCGTCTCTAGCGGGGGCTACAATGAGCAGTTCTTC. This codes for CSVSSGGYNEQFF.

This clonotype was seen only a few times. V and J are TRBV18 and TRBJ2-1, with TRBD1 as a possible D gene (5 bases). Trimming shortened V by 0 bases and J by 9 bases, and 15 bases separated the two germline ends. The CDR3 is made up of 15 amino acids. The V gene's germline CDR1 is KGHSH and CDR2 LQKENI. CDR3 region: CASSPPSPKRGEQFF. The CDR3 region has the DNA TGTGCCAGCTCACCACCGAGCCCCAAAAGGGGTGAGCAGTTCTTC.

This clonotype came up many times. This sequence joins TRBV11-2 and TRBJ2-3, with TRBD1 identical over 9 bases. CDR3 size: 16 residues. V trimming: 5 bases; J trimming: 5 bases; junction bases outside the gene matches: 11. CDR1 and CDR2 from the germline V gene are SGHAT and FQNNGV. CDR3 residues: CASSPNRDRDRDTQYF. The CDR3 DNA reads TGTGCCAGCAGCCCGAACCGGGACAGGGATAGAGATACGCAGTATTTT.

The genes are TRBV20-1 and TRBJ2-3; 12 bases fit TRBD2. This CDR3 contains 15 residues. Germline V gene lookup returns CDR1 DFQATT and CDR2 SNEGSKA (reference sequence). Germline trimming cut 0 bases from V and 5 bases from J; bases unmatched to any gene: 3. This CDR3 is CSARETSGGLDTQYF. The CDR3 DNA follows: TGCAGTGCTAGAGAAACTAGCGGGGGGTTAGATACGCAGTATTTT.

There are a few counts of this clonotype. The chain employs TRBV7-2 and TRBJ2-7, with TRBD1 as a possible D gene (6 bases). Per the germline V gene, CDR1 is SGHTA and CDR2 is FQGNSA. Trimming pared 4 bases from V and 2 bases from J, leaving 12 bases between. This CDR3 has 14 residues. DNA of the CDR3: TGTGCCAGCAGCTCTCTACAGGGTCCCTACGAGCAGTACTTC. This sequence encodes CASSSLQGPYEQYF.

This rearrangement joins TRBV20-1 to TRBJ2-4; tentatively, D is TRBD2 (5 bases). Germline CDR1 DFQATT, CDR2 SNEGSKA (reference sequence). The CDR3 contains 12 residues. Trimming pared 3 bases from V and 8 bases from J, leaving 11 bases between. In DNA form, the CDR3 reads TGCAGTGCTAGTAGACGGGGAGACATTCAGTACTTC. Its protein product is CSASRRGDIQYF.

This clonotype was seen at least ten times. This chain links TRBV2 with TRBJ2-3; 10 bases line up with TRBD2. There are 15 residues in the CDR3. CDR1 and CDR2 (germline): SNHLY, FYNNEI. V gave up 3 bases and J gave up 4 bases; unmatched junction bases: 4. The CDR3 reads CASSELAGVADTQYF. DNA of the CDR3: TGTGCCAGCAGTGAGCTAGCGGGAGTTGCAGATACGCAGTATTTT.

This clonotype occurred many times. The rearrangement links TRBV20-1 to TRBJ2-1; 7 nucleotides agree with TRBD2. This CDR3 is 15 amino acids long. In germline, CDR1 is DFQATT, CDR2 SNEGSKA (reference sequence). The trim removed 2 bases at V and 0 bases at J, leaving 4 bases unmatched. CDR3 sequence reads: CSARSGVSSYNEQFF. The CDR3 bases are TGCAGTGCTAGAAGCGGGGTGAGCTCCTACAATGAGCAGTTCTTC.

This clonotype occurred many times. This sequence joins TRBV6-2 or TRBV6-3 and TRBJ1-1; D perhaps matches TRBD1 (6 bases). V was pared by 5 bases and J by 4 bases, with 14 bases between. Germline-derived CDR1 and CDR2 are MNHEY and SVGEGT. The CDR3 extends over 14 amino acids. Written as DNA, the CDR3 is TGTGCCAGCAGTGAACAGGGAGGATCCACTGAAGCTTTCTTT. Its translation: CASSEQGGSTEAFF.

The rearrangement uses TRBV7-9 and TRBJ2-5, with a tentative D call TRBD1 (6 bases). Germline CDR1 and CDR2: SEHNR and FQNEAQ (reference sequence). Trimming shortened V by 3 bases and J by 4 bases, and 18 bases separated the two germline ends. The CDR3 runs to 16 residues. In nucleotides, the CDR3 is TGTGCCAGCAGCTTGGGGGTCGTACAGGGTGCAGAGACCCAGTACTTC. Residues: CASSLGVVQGAETQYF.

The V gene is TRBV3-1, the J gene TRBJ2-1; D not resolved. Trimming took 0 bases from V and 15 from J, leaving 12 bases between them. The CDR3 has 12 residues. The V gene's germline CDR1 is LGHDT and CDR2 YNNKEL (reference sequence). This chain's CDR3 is CASSQERSLWFF. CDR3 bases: TGTGCCAGCAGCCAAGAGAGGTCTCTTTGGTTCTTC.

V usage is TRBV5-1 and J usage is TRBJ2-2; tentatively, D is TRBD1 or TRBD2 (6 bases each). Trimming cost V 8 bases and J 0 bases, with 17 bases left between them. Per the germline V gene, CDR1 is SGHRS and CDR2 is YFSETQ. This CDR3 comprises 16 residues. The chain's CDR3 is CASRIGGYANTGELFF. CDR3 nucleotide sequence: TGCGCCAGTCGAATCGGGGGCTATGCGAACACCGGGGAGCTGTTTTTT.

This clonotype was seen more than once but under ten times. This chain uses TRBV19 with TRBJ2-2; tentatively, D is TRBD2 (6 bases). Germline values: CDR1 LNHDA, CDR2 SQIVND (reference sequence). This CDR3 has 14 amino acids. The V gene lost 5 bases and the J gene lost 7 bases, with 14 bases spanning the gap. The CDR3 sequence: CASSSRTSLGELFF. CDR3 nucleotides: TGTGCCAGTAGTTCTCGAACTAGCCTCGGGGAGCTGTTTTTT.

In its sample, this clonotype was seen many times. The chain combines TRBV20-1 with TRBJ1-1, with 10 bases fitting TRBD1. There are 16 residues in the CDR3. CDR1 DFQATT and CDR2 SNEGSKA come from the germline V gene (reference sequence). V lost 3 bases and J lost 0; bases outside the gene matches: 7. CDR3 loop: CSARKTGGVVNTEAFF. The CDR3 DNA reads TGCAGTGCTAGGAAGACAGGGGGCGTCGTGAACACTGAAGCTTTCTTT.

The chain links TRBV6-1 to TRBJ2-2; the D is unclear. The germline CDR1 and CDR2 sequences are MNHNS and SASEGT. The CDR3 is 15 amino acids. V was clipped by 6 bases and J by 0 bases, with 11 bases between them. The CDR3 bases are TGTGCCAGCAGCCAGACTCGAACGAACACCGGGGAGCTGTTTTTT. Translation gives CASSQTRTNTGELFF.

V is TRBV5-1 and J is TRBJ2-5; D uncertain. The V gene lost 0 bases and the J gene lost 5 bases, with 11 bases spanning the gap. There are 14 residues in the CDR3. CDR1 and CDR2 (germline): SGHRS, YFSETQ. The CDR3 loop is CASSLGGLGETQYF. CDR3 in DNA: TGCGCCAGCAGCTTGGGTGGGCTCGGGGAGACCCAGTACTTC.

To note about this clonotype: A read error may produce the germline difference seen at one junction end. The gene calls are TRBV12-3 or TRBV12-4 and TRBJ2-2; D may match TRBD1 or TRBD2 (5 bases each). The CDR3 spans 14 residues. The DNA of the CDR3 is TGTGCCAGCAGTTACTTAGGGGTAGTCGGGAAGCTGTTTTTT. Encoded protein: CASSYLGVVGKLFF.

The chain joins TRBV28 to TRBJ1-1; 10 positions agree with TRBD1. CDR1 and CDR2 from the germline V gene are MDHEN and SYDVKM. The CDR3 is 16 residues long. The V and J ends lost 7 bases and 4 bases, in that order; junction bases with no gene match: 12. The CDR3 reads CASKLLPGQGSTEAFF. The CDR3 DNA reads TGTGCCAGCAAACTACTACCGGGACAGGGGAGCACTGAAGCTTTCTTT.

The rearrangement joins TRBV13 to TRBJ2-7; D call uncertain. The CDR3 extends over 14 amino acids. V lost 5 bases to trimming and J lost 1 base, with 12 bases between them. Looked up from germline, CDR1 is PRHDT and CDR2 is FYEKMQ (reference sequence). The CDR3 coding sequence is TGTGCCAGCAGCCCGATACTGGAGTCCTACGAGCAGTACTTC. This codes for CASSPILESYEQYF.

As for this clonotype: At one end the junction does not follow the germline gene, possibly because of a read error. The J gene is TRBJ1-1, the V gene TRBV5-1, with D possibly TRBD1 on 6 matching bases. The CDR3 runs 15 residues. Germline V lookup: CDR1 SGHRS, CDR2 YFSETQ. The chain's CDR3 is CASSPGGQMNTEAFF. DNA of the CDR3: TGTGCCAGCAGCCCGGGGGGGCAGATGAACACTGAAGCTTTCTTT.

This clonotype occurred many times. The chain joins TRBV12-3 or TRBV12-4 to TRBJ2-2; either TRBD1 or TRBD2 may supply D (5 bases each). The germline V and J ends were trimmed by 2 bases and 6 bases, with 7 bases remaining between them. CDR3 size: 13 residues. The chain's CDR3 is CASSLMGAGELFF. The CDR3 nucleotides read TGTGCCAGCAGTTTAATGGGGGCCGGGGAGCTGTTTTTT.

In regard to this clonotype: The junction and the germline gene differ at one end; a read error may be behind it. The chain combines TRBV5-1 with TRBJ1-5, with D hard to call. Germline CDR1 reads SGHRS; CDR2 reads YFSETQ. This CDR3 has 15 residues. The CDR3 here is CASSLMNNGNQPQHF. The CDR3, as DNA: TGCGCCAGCAGCTTAATGAATAATGGCAACCAGCCCCAGCATTTT.

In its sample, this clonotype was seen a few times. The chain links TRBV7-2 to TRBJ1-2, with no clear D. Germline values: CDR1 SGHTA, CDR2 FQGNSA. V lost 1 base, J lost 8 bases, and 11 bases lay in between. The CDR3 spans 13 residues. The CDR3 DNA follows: TGTGCCAGCAGCTTAGGGGCAGCACAGGGCTACACCTTC. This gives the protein CASSLGAAQGYTF.

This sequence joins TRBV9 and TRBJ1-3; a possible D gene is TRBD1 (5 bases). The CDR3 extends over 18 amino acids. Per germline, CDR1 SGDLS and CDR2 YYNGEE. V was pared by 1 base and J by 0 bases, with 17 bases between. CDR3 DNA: TGTGCCAGCAGCGTACAGCCAACAGGCAGGGCCTCTGGAAACACCATATATTTT. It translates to CASSVQPTGRASGNTIYF.

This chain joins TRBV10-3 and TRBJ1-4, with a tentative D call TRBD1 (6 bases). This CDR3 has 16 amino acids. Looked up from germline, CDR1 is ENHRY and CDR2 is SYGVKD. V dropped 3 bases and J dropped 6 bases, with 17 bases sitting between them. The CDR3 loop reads CAISDRDKSGDEKLFF. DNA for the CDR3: TGTGCCATCAGTGACAGGGACAAAAGTGGGGATGAAAAACTGTTTTTT.

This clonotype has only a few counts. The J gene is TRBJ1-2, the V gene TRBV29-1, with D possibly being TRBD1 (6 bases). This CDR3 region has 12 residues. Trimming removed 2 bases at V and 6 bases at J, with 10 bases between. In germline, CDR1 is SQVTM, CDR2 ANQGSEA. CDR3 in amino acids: CSVEMAGDGYTF. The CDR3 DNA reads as TGCAGCGTTGAAATGGCAGGGGATGGCTACACCTTC.